A single sample gave rise to the 11 T cell receptor beta chains below, sequenced in a study of post-analysis software for immune sequencing data. General study findings and limits: Controls had lower frequencies than patients of 4 or 5 TRBV segments, which included TRBV5-6, TRBV5-1 and TRBV20-1.

Their target antigens are unknown. Sequencing libraries made from TCR beta cDNA carried unique molecular identifiers. TCRdb independently ran MiXCR on the PCR reads; one entry per CDR3 protein. Among under 200,000 distinct CDR3 sequences, 29% were seen once, and the ten largest hold 3.4%. Specimen: blood. These receptors were obtained from a girl aged 2 to 17 with multiple sclerosis.

The sample holds many counts of this clonotype. V usage is TRBV6-5 and J usage is TRBJ1-2; 10 nucleotides match TRBD1. Germline V gives CDR1 MNHEY, CDR2 SVGAGI. This CDR3 has 13 amino acids. V shed 6 bases and J 3 bases; nucleotides not matched to a gene: 1. The CDR3 DNA sequence: TGTGCCAGCAGGGGGACAGGGGACTATGGCTACACCTTC. Its protein is CASRGTGDYGYTF.

This clonotype occurred a few times. The chain has TRBV14 and TRBJ1-6; D remains unclear. Trimming shortened V by 0 bases and J by 10 bases, and 10 bases separated the two germline ends. CDR3 size: 14 residues. In germline, CDR1 is SGHDN, CDR2 FVKESK. The CDR3 is CASSQEGMGSPLHF. DNA for the CDR3: TGTGCCAGCAGCCAAGAGGGCATGGGCTCACCCCTCCACTTT.

This clonotype was observed many times. The chain uses TRBV10-3 and TRBJ2-5, with D possibly TRBD1 on 6 matching bases. Germline CDR1 and CDR2: ENHRY and SYGVKD. The CDR3 has 15 amino acids. Trimming removed 5 bases at V and 5 bases at J, with 18 bases between. The CDR3 reads CAISQTGSKGETQYF. The CDR3 DNA sequence: TGTGCCATCAGTCAAACAGGGTCTAAAGGGGAGACCCAGTACTTC.

A word on this clonotype: Sequence at one end of the junction differs from germline and may be a read error. The chain has TRBV6-2 or TRBV6-3 and TRBJ1-5; possibly TRBD1 for D (5 bases). Per the germline V gene, CDR1 is MNHEY and CDR2 is SVGEGT. CDR3 length: 16 residues. The DNA of the CDR3 is TGTGTCAGCAGTTACGGTGGAGGGGCCCCCAATCAGCCCCAGCATTTT. Protein sequence: CVSSYGGGAPNQPQHF.

Regarding this clonotype: This may come from a read error, since a much larger clone is one base off. The chain is built from TRBV7-2 and TRBJ2-1; D is unclear. The J call may be in error: the DNA end matches TRBJ2-7 better. The CDR3 contains 16 residues. Germline CDR1 and CDR2: SGHTA and FQGNSA. CDR3 in amino acids: CASSPGTRFRYYEQYF. The CDR3 bases are TGTGCCAGCAGCCCGGGCACCCGATTCCGGTATTACGAGCAGTACTTC.

The rearrangement links TRBV29-1 to TRBJ1-5, with D possibly TRBD1 on 5 matching bases. The V and J ends lost 4 bases and 4 bases respectively, with 11 bases between them. Germline CDR1 SQVTM, CDR2 ANQGSEA. This CDR3 contains 13 residues. CDR3 in amino acids: CSVGGISNQPQHF. The CDR3 DNA is TGCAGCGTTGGGGGGATTAGTAATCAGCCCCAGCATTTT.

This clonotype came up once. One end of the junction fails to match germline, which may point to a read error. The J gene is TRBJ2-1, the V gene TRBV20-1, with a possible D match to TRBD2 (6 bases). CDR3 length: 12 residues. The germline V gene has CDR1 DFQATT and CDR2 SNEGSKA (reference sequence). The CDR3 region has the DNA TGCAGGGCTAAAGGGACTCGGAATGAGCAGTTCTTC. Its protein is CRAKGTRNEQFF.

The count of this clonotype is one. This may stem from a read error, because a much larger clone lies one nucleotide away. The chain uses TRBV24-1 and TRBJ2-7; weak D call: TRBD1 (6 bases). The germline V gene encodes CDR1 KGHDR and CDR2 SFDVKD. The CDR3 has 16 residues. Trimming shortened V by 3 bases and J by 0 bases, and 14 bases separated the two germline ends. The CDR3 reads CATSDGWTVSSYEQYF. CDR3 DNA: TGTGCCACCAGTGATGGATGGACAGTTAGCTCCTACGAGCAGTACTTC.

This chain uses TRBV4-1 with TRBJ1-2, with 9 bases lining up with TRBD1. The CDR3 loop spans 15 amino acids. V shed 2 bases and J 3 bases; nucleotides not matched to a gene: 4. Germline V CDR1 and CDR2: MGHRA, YSYEKL. This CDR3 is CASSQMGTGYYGYTF. The CDR3 DNA is TGCGCCAGCAGCCAAATGGGGACAGGGTACTATGGCTACACCTTC.

This clonotype was found a few times. The chain links TRBV28 to TRBJ2-7; the match to TRBD2 covers 8 bases. The J segment lost 6 bases and the V segment lost 4 bases, leaving 11 bases of the junction unmatched. This CDR3 spans 15 amino acids. CDR1 is MDHEN, CDR2 SYDVKM, per germline. The CDR3 protein is CASSYPPGGGSEQYF. The DNA for the CDR3 is TGTGCCAGCAGTTATCCACCCGGGGGGGGGAGCGAGCAGTACTTC.

This rearrangement joins TRBV20-1 to TRBJ2-5, with 10 bases aligning to TRBD1. There are 13 residues in the CDR3. V was clipped by 6 bases and J by 5 bases; unmatched bases: 6. CDR1 DFQATT and CDR2 SNEGSKA come from the germline V gene (reference sequence). Written as DNA, the CDR3 is TGCAGTGCCCGACAGGGGGCTGGGGAGACCCAGTACTTC. Its translation is CSARQGAGETQYF.